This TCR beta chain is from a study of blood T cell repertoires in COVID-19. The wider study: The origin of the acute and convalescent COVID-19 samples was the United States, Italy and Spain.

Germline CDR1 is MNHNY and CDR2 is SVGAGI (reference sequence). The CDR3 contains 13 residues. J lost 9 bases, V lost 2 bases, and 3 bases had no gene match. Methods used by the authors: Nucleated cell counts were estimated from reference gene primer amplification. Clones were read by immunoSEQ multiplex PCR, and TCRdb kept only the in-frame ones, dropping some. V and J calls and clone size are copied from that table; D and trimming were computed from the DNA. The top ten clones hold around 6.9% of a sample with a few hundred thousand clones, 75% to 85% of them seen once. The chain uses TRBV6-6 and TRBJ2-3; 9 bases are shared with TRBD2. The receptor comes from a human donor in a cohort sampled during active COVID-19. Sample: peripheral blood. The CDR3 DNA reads TGTGCCAGCAGTTACGGGACTAGCCGAACGCAGTATTTT. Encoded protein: CASSYGTSRTQYF.